These 20 T cell receptor beta chains originate from one sample sequenced in a study of PD-1 blockade in classical Hodgkin lymphoma. Stated time point: newly diagnosed, previously untreated cHL patient sample. TCRdb's copy holds only in-frame clones and misses some; the assay was immunoSEQ multiplex PCR. The sample lists 70,000 or so clones; roughly 92% were seen once. Input material: peripheral blood mononuclear cells (PBMCs). The origin of the receptors is a human donor with classical Hodgkin lymphoma.

The CDR3 loop is CATSFPGRLVGEQFF. CDR3 DNA: TGTGCCACGTCTTTCCCGGGACGCCTGGTTGGGGAGCAGTTCTTC. The V gene is TRBV28, the J gene TRBJ2-1; D is perhaps TRBD1 or TRBD2 (5 bases each). The V end was cut by 10 bases, the J end by 10 bases, with 26 bases between. Per germline, CDR1 MDHEN and CDR2 SYDVKM. CDR3 length: 15 amino acids.

V is TRBV19 and J is TRBJ1-2; D is ambiguous. This CDR3 is 14 amino acids long. V shed 5 bases and J shed 4 bases, with 14 bases lying between them. Germline values: CDR1 LNHDA, CDR2 SQIVND (reference sequence). The CDR3 reads CASSPSARFYGYTF. CDR3 DNA: TGTGCCAGTAGTCCATCAGCGAGATTCTATGGCTACACCTTC.

The chain's CDR3 is CASSSRTGAKRDTIYF. The CDR3 DNA is TGTGCCAGTAGTTCCCGGACAGGGGCGAAAAGAGACACCATATATTTT. The rearrangement uses TRBV19 and TRBJ1-3; 9 bases match TRBD1. Germline V gene lookup returns CDR1 LNHDA and CDR2 SQIVND (reference sequence). This CDR3 spans 16 amino acids. The V gene end was trimmed by 5 bases and the J gene end by 8 bases; junction bases not matched to a gene: 13.

About this clone: At one end, the junction sequence differs from germline, possibly due to a read error. Other DNA sequences from this sample encode an identical CDR3 as well. The chain recombines TRBV7-7 with TRBJ1-1; unclear D gene. Germline CDR1 is SSHAT and CDR2 is FNYEAQ (reference sequence). There are 13 residues in the CDR3. The CDR3 bases are TGTGCCAGCAGACGTACAGTGAACACTGAGGCTTTCTTT. Translated: CASRRTVNTEAFF.

The chain combines TRBV6-1 with TRBJ2-2, with D perhaps TRBD1 (5 bases). This CDR3 region has 15 residues. Trimming cost V 6 bases and J 3 bases, with 14 bases left between them. Germline V CDR1 and CDR2: MNHNS, SASEGT. The CDR3 here is CASRKGRVDTGELFF. The CDR3 bases are TGTGCCAGCAGGAAGGGCAGGGTGGACACCGGGGAGCTGTTTTTT.

The chain has TRBV29-1 and TRBJ2-7; no clear D. Germline V gives CDR1 SQVTM, CDR2 ANQGSEA. The CDR3 consists of 12 residues. V shed 1 base and J shed 6 bases, with 10 bases lying between them. CDR3 bases: TGCAGCGTTGAAGGGGCGTCGAGCGAGCAGTACTTC. Translated, it gives CSVEGASSEQYF.

J is TRBJ2-1 and V is TRBV4-2; 12 bases are a match to TRBD1. V shed 2 bases, J shed 5 bases, and the junction held 4 bases outside the gene matches. This CDR3 spans 16 amino acids. The germline V gene encodes CDR1 LGHNA and CDR2 YNFKEQ. CDR3 coding DNA: TGTGCCAGCAGCCAAATGGGACAGGGGGCGCACAATGAGCAGTTCTTC. Its protein product is CASSQMGQGAHNEQFF.

A note on this clone: Other nucleotide sequences from this sample produce the same CDR3. This rearrangement joins TRBV5-4 to TRBJ1-2; D possibly corresponds to TRBD1 (5 bases). CDR3 length: 15 residues. V lost 5 bases and J 2 bases, leaving 16 bases between the germline ends. Germline V gene lookup returns CDR1 SGHNT and CDR2 YYREEE (reference sequence). The CDR3 nucleotides read TGTGCCAGCAGGTATGGTGGGACGCTGAACTATGGCTACACCTTC. As protein: CASRYGGTLNYGYTF.

The V call is TRBV5-1, the J call TRBJ2-3; D might be TRBD1 (6 bases). Germline-derived CDR1 and CDR2 are SGHRS and YFSETQ. Trimming cost V 4 bases and J 7 bases, with 13 bases left between them. The CDR3 is 13 amino acids. The CDR3, as DNA: TGCGCCAGCAGCGGGACGGACAGCCATACGCAGTATTTT. It translates to CASSGTDSHTQYF.

The chain uses TRBV11-3 and TRBJ2-3; no definite D call. Germline loops: CDR1 SGHNT, CDR2 YENEEA. Trimming removed 2 bases from V and 4 bases from J, with 7 bases in between. The CDR3 is 13 amino acids. CDR3 bases: TGTGCCAGCAGCTTAATCTCGGCAGATACGCAGTATTTT. As protein: CASSLISADTQYF.

J is TRBJ2-7 and V is TRBV7-8, with 8 bases lining up with TRBD1. Losses at the gene ends were 6 bases for V and 3 bases for J; bases not matched to a gene: 10. There are 15 residues in the CDR3. The germline V gene encodes CDR1 SGHVS and CDR2 FQNEAQ. CDR3 loop: CASRHYRDRLYEQYF. CDR3 in DNA: TGTGCCAGCAGGCATTACCGGGACAGGCTCTACGAGCAGTACTTC.

The gene calls are TRBV6-4 and TRBJ1-1; D is uncertain. The CDR3 is 13 residues long. V was pared by 6 bases and J by 0 bases, with 8 bases between. Germline loops: CDR1 MRHNA, CDR2 SNTAGT. The CDR3 DNA is TGTGCCAGCAGGAGAACCATGAACACTGAAGCTTTCTTT. It is translated as CASRRTMNTEAFF.

The DNA for the CDR3 is TGTGCCAGCACCCAGGGACAGCCCAAAAACACTGAAGCTTTCTTT. It yields the protein CASTQGQPKNTEAFF. The genes are TRBV5-4 and TRBJ1-1; 7 bases are shared with TRBD1. With V trimmed by 6 bases and J by 2 bases, 10 bases remained unmatched. This CDR3 region has 15 residues. Germline V gene data show CDR1 as SGHNT and CDR2 as YYREEE (reference sequence).

V usage is TRBV7-3 and J usage is TRBJ2-1; 11 bases align to TRBD2. The CDR3 contains 17 residues. Germline CDR1 reads SGHTA; CDR2 reads FQGTGA. Losses at the gene ends were 3 bases for V and 3 bases for J; bases not matched to a gene: 7. The CDR3 DNA reads as TGTGCCAGCAGCTTCCGGGCCGGGACTAGCGGCTACAATGAGCAGTTCTTC. Its translation is CASSFRAGTSGYNEQFF. The full variable domain, in which reference TRBV7-3 and TRBJ2-1 provide the parts outside the CDR3, is GAGVSQTPSNKVTEKGKYVELRCDPISGHTALYWYRQSLGQGPEFLIYFQGTGAADDSGLPNDRFFAVRPEGSVSTLKIQRTERGDSAVYLCASSFRAGTSGYNEQFFGPGTRLTVL.

V is TRBV29-1 and J is TRBJ1-1; no definite D call. The CDR3 spans 14 residues. Germline CDR1 reads SQVTM; CDR2 reads ANQGSEA. Trimming took 7 bases from V and 4 from J, leaving 19 bases between them. CDR3 nucleotides: TGCAGCGGATCCCCCGGGTCCAAGAGCACTGAAGCTTTCTTT. This translates into CSGSPGSKSTEAFF.

The chain joins TRBV6-1 to TRBJ2-5, with a tentative D call TRBD2 (7 bases). The V and J ends lost 10 bases and 7 bases respectively, with 16 bases between them. Germline loops: CDR1 MNHNS, CDR2 SASEGT. This CDR3 has 12 amino acids. CDR3 in DNA: TGTGCCACCTCTCCGGGGGGCATGACCCAGTACTTC. Translating it yields CATSPGGMTQYF.

The chain employs TRBV7-2 and TRBJ1-1; 7 bases line up with TRBD1. The CDR3 runs 15 residues. After removal of 2 bases from V and 3 bases from J, the junction contained 6 bases not matched to a gene. Germline CDR1 is SGHTA and CDR2 is FQGNSA. Written as DNA, the CDR3 is TGTGCCAGCAGCTTAAGACCACAGGGGTACACTGAAGCTTTCTTT. This codes for CASSLRPQGYTEAFF.

This chain joins TRBV4-1 and TRBJ1-1, with 7 bases fitting TRBD1. With V trimmed by 4 bases and J by 2 bases, 13 bases remained unmatched. The CDR3 is made up of 17 amino acids. CDR1 and CDR2 (germline): MGHRA, YSYEKL. The CDR3 nucleotides read TGCGCCAGCAGCCTTCTGATTCCGGGACAGTCCAACACTGAAGCTTTCTTT. As protein: CASSLLIPGQSNTEAFF.

The chain recombines TRBV5-1 with TRBJ2-2, with 8 bases that match TRBD1. Germline assignment: CDR1 SGHRS and CDR2 YFSETQ. J was trimmed by 5 bases and V by 2 bases; bases with no gene match: 5. The CDR3 totals 15 residues. This CDR3 is CASSLGQGYTGELFF. The CDR3 DNA reads TGCGCCAGCAGCTTAGGACAGGGTTATACCGGGGAGCTGTTTTTT.

The genes are TRBV6-5 and TRBJ1-3; no clear D gene. V was cut by 2 bases and J by 1 base, with 3 bases left in between. Germline CDR1 MNHEY, CDR2 SVGAGI. The CDR3 spans 13 residues. The CDR3, as DNA: TGTGCCAGCAGTTACGGGTCTGGAAACACCATATATTTT. This translates into CASSYGSGNTIYF.